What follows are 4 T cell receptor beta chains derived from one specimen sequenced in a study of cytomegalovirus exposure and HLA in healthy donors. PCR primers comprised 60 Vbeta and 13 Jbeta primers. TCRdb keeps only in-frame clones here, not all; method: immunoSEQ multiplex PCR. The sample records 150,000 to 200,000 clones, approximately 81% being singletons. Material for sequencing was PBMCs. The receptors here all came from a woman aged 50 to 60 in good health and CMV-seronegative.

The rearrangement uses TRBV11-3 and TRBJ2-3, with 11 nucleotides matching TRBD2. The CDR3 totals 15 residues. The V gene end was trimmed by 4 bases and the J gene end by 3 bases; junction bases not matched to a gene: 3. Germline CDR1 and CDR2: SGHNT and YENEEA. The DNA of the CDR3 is TGTGCCAGCAGCTCGGGACTAGCGGTGACAGATACGCAGTATTTT. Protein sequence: CASSSGLAVTDTQYF.

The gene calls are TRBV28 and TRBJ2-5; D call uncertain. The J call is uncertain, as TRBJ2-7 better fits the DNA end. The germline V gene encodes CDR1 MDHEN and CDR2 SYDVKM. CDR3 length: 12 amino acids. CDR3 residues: CASSLVSYEQYF. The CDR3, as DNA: TGTGCCAGCAGTTTAGTGAGTTACGAGCAGTACTTC.

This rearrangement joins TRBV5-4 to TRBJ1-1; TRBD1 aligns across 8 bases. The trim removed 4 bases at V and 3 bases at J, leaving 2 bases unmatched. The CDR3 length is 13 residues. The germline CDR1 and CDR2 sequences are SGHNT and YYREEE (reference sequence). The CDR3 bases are TGTGCCAGCAGCCCGGGACAGGACACTGAAGCTTTCTTT. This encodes CASSPGQDTEAFF.

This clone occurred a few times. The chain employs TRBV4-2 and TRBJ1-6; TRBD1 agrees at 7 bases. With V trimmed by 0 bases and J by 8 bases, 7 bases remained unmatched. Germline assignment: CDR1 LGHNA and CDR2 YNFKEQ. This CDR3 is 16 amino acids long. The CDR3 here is CASSQEPTGDHSPLHF. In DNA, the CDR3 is TGTGCCAGCAGCCAAGAACCAACAGGGGATCATTCACCCCTCCACTTT.